This is a list of T cell receptor beta chains from one sample in a study of CD8 T cells in ankylosing spondylitis. Using its own MiXCR run on the 5' RACE reads, TCRdb lists one record per CDR3 protein. The repertoire includes under 250,000 distinct CDR3 sequences, more than 9% of them detected once, and about 3% sits in the top ten. Sequenced: blood, either unsorted or a sorted T cell fraction (not recorded which). Receptors originate from a male donor with ankylosing spondylitis or in good health (not recorded which). CDR3s include the opening cysteine and the closing phenylalanine or tryptophan. The order of the fields is J gene, D gene, clone size, V gene, CDR3 protein, CDR3 DNA. The D gene is left open where the match is weak. Some rows have no size entry. The others give once, few or many, or a class for an expanded clone.

TRBJ2-5 . many TRBV3-1 CASSGGTAKETQYF TGTGCCAGCAGCGGCGGGACGGCTAAAGAGACCCAGTACTTC
TRBJ2-1 . many TRBV19 CASSILTGRNEQFF TGTGCCAGTAGTATTTTAACAGGGCGCAATGAGCAGTTCTTC
TRBJ2-1 . many TRBV25-1 CASSDAGSYYNEQFF TGTGCCAGCAGTGATGCCGGGAGCTACTACAATGAGCAGTTCTTC
TRBJ1-2 . . TRBV7-9 CASSLAELNSGGYTF TGTGCCAGCAGCTTAGCGGAGCTCAACAGCGGTGGCTACACCTTC
TRBJ2-3 . few TRBV7-9 CASSSDSDTQYF TGTGCCAGCAGCTCGGACTCAGATACGCAGTATTTT
TRBJ2-7 . few TRBV6-4 CASSDSEQGEQYF TGTGCCAGCAGTGACTCCGAACAGGGCGAGCAGTACTTC
TRBJ2-3 TRBD2 many TRBV20-1 CSAMGGLSTDTQYF TGCAGTGCTATGGGGGGGTTAAGCACAGATACGCAGTATTTT
TRBJ2-1 . many TRBV4-1 CASSQSTNSYNEQFF TGCGCCAGCAGCCAAAGCACTAACTCCTACAATGAGCAGTTCTTC
TRBJ2-3 . . TRBV30 CAWSARATDTQYF TGTGCCTGGTCGGCCCGGGCCACAGATACGCAGTATTTT
TRBJ2-7 . . TRBV19 CASSPALSYREQYF TGTGCCAGTAGTCCCGCACTCAGTTACCGCGAGCAGTACTTC
TRBJ1-1 . many TRBV27 CASKQNPRTILTEAFF TGTGCCAGCAAACAGAACCCAAGAACGATACTCACTGAAGCTTTCTTT
TRBJ2-3 . few TRBV4-1 CASSSSEVGTDTQYF TGCGCCAGCAGCTCCAGCGAGGTCGGCACAGATACGCAGTATTTT
TRBJ1-1 . . TRBV30 CAWSGLSNTEAFF TGTGCCTGGAGTGGACTCTCAAACACTGAAGCTTTCTTT
TRBJ1-2 . many TRBV12-3/TRBV12-4 CASRASGYGYTF TGTGCCAGCAGGGCCTCCGGCTATGGCTACACCTTC
TRBJ1-2 TRBD1 many TRBV5-1 CASSEGDRVDGYTF TGCGCCAGCAGCGAAGGGGACAGGGTCGATGGCTACACCTTC
TRBJ2-1 . many TRBV2 CASSGNMYNEQFF TGTGCCAGCAGTGGGAACATGTACAATGAGCAGTTCTTC
TRBJ2-3 . many TRBV7-2 CASSLGLLTDTQYF TGTGCCAGCAGCTTAGGACTCCTCACAGATACGCAGTATTTT
TRBJ1-2 . . TRBV12-3/TRBV12-4 CASSFLPEGRNGYTF TGTGCCAGCAGTTTCCTCCCGGAGGGAAGAAATGGCTACACCTTC
TRBJ2-7 . . TRBV7-6 CTSSSPPGEQYF TGTACCAGCAGCTCCCCCCCCGGCGAGCAGTACTTC
TRBJ2-3 . many TRBV12-3/TRBV12-4 CASSRRGGLVDTQYF TGTGCCAGCAGTCGCAGAGGCGGGCTTGTAGATACGCAGTATTTT
TRBJ2-3 TRBD2 few TRBV10-3 CAINRGVTDTQYF TGTGCCATCAATCGGGGGGTCACAGATACGCAGTATTTT
TRBJ2-5 . many TRBV20-1 CSATTAGQQETQYF TGCAGTGCAACAACAGCGGGACAGCAAGAGACCCAGTACTTC
TRBJ1-3 . many TRBV9 CASSVSGAGNTIYF TGTGCCAGCAGCGTATCAGGGGCTGGAAACACCATATATTTT
TRBJ2-3 . few TRBV30 CAWSLGGLPSTDTQYF TGTGCCTGGAGCCTCGGGGGCCTCCCTAGCACAGATACGCAGTATTTT
TRBJ2-2 . many TRBV6-6 CASSYRDVEKLFF TGTGCCAGCAGTTATCGGGACGTCGAAAAGCTGTTTTTT
TRBJ2-2 TRBD2 many TRBV12-3/TRBV12-4 CASNLPGLAGVGTGELFF TGTGCCAGCAACTTACCGGGACTAGCGGGAGTGGGGACCGGGGAGCTGTTTTTT
TRBJ2-5 TRBD2 many TRBV25-1 CASSEVASGAFQETQYF TGTGCCAGCTCGGAGGTGGCCAGCGGGGCTTTCCAAGAGACCCAGTACTTC
TRBJ1-2 . many TRBV4-1 CASSQDRAGVYGYTF TGCGCCAGCAGCCAAGATCGGGCAGGGGTGTATGGCTACACCTTC
TRBJ2-5 . many TRBV29-1 CSVKGVGETQYF TGCAGCGTTAAGGGGGTTGGCGAGACCCAGTACTTC
TRBJ2-5 TRBD2 many TRBV15 CATSRDLGLAADF TGTGCCACCAGCAGAGATCTCGGACTAGCGGCCGACTTC
TRBJ1-4 . few TRBV4-2 CASSQALMQGWSEKLFF TGTGCCAGCAGCCAAGCCCTGATGCAAGGTTGGAGTGAAAAACTGTTTTTT
TRBJ1-3 . . TRBV10-3 CAISEILSSGNTIYF TGTGCCATCAGTGAGATTTTGAGCTCTGGAAACACCATATATTTT
TRBJ1-1 . many TRBV5-1 CASSFEQLHEAFF TGCGCCAGCAGCTTCGAGCAGCTCCATGAAGCTTTCTTT
TRBJ2-3 . few TRBV7-2 CASSLAVRSTDTQYF TGTGCCAGCAGCTTAGCGGTCAGGAGCACAGATACGCAGTATTTT
TRBJ2-5 TRBD2 few TRBV3-1 CASSRSTSGQETQYF TGTGCCAGCAGCCGATCGACTAGCGGCCAAGAGACCCAGTACTTC
TRBJ2-3 TRBD1 many TRBV5-1 CASSFQGASTDTQYF TGCGCCAGCAGCTTTCAGGGGGCTAGCACAGATACGCAGTATTTT
TRBJ2-5 TRBD2 many TRBV11-3 CASSFSSGVETQYF TGTGCCAGCAGTTTTTCGAGCGGGGTCGAGACCCAGTACTTC
TRBJ2-5 . many TRBV9 CASSVGQETQYF TGTGCCAGCAGCGTCGGACAAGAGACCCAGTACTTC
TRBJ1-2 . many TRBV5-1 CASSLAAQDAGGYTF TGCGCCAGCAGCTTGGCTGCGCAGGATGCAGGGGGCTACACCTTC
TRBJ1-1 TRBD1 many TRBV27 CASSAGTGNTEAFF TGTGCCAGCAGTGCTGGGACAGGGAACACTGAAGCTTTCTTT
TRBJ2-7 TRBD1 many TRBV15 CATSRGWTGISYEQYF TGTGCCACCAGCAGGGGATGGACAGGGATCTCCTACGAGCAGTACTTC
TRBJ2-7 . few TRBV12-3/TRBV12-4 CASSGRSGSISYEQYF TGTGCCAGCAGCGGCCGGAGCGGTAGTATTTCCTACGAGCAGTACTTC